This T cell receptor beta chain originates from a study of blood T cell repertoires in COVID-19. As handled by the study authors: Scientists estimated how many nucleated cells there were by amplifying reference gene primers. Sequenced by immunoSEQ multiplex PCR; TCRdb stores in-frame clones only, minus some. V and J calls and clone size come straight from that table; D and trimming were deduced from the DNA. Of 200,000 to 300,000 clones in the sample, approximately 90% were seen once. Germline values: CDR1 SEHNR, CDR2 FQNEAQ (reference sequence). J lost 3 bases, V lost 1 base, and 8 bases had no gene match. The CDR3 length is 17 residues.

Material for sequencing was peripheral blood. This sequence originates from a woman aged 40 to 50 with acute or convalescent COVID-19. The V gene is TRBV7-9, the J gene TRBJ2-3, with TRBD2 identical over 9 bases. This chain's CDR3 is CASSLVAGGPGTDTQYF. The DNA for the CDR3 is TGTGCCAGCAGCTTAGTTGCGGGGGGGCCGGGAACAGATACGCAGTATTTT. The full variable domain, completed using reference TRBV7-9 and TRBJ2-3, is DTGVSQNPRHKITKRGQNVTFRCDPISEHNRLYWYRQTLGQGPEFLTYFQNEAQLEKSRLLSDRFSAERPKGSFSTLEIQRTEQGDSAMYLCASSLVAGGPGTDTQYFGPGTRLTVL.